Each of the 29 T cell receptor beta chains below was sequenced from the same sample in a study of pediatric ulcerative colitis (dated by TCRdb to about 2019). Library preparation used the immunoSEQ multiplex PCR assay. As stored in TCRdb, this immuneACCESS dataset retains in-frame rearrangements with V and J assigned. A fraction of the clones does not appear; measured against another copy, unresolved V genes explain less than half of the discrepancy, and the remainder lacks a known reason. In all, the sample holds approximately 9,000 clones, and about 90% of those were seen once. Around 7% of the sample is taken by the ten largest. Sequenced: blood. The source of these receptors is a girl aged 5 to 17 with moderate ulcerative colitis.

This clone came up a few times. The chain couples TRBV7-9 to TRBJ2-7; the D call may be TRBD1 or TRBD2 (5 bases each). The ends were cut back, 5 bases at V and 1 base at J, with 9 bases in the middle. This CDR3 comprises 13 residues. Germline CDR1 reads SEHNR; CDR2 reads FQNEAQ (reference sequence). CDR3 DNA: TGTGCCAGCAGCCCAGGGAGATCCTACGAGCAGTACTTC. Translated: CASSPGRSYEQYF. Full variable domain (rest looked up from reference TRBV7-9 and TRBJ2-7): DTGVSQNPRHKITKRGQNVTFRCDPISEHNRLYWYRQTLGQGPEFLTYFQNEAQLEKSRLLSDRFSAERPKGSFSTLEIQRTEQGDSAMYLCASSPGRSYEQYFGPGTRLTVT.

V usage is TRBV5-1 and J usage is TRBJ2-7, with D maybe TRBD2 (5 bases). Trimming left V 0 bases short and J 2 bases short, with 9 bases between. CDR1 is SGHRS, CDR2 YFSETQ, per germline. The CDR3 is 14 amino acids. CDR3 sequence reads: CASSLAQEAYEQYF. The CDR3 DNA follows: TGCGCCAGCAGCTTGGCCCAGGAGGCCTACGAGCAGTACTTC.

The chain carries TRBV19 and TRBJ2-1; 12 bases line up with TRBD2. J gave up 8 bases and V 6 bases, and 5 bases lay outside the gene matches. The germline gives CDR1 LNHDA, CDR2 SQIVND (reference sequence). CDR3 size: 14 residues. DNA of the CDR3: TGTGCCAGTAGCCCTAGCGGGAGGGTCGATGAGCAGTTCTTC. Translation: CASSPSGRVDEQFF.

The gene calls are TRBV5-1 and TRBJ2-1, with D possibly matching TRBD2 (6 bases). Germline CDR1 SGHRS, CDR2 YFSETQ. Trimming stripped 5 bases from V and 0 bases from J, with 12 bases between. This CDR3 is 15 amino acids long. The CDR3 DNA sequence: TGCGCCAGCAGGCTTTTGGGGGGCTCCTACAATGAGCAGTTCTTC. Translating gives CASRLLGGSYNEQFF.

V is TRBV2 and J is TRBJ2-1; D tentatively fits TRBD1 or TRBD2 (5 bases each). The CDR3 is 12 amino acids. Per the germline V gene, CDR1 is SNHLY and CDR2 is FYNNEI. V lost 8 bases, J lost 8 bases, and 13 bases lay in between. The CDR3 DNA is TGTGCCAGCCTGGGGGTCAACGATGAGCAGTTCTTC. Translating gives CASLGVNDEQFF.

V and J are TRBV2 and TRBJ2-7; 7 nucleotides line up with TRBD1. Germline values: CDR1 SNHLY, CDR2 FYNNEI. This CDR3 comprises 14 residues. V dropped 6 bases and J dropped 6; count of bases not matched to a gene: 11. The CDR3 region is CASRTSTGVAEQYF. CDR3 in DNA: TGTGCCAGCAGGACCAGTACAGGGGTGGCCGAGCAGTACTTC. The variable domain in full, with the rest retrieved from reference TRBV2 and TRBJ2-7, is EPEVTQTPSHQVTQMGQEVILRCVPISNHLYFYWYRQILGQKVEFLVSFYNNEISEKSEIFDDQFSVERPDGSNFTLKIRSTKLEDSAMYFCASRTSTGVAEQYFGPGTRLTVT.

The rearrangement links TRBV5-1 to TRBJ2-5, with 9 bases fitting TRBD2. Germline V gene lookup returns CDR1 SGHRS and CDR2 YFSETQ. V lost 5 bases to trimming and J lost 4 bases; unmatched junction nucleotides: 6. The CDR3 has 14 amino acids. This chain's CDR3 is CASRPVAGAETQYF. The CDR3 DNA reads TGCGCCAGCAGACCCGTAGCGGGGGCAGAGACCCAGTACTTC.

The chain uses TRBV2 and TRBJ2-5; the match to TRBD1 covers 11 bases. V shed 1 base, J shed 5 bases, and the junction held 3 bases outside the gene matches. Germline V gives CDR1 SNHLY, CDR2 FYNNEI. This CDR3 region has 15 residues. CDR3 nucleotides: TGTGCCAGCAGTGAAGGGACAGGGGGCCGGGAGACCCAGTACTTC. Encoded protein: CASSEGTGGRETQYF.

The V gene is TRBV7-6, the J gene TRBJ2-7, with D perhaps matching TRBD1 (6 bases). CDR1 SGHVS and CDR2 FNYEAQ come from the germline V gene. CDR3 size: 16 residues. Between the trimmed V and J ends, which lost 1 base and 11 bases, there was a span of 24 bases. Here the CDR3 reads CASSLDPPPGVGLEYF. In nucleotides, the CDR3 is TGTGCCAGCAGCTTAGACCCTCCCCCAGGGGTTGGGTTAGAGTACTTC.

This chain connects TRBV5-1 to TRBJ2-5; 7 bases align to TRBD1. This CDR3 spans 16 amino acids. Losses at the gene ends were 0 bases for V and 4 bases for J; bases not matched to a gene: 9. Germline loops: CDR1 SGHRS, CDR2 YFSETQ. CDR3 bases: TGCGCCAGCAGCTTGGCTCGGGACAGCGTCGGAGAGACCCAGTACTTC. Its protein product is CASSLARDSVGETQYF.

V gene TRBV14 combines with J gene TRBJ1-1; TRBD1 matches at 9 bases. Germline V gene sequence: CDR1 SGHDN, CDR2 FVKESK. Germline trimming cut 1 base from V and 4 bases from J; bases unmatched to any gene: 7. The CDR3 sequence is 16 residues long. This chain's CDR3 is CASSQGLGQGPTEAFF. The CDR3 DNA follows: TGTGCCAGCAGCCAAGGTCTAGGACAGGGGCCCACTGAAGCTTTCTTT.

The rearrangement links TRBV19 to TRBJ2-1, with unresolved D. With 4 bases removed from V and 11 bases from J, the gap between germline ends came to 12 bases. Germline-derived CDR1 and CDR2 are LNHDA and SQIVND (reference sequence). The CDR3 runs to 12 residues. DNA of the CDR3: TGTGCCAGTAGTAATGCCTACGGAAAGCAGTTCTTC. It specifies CASSNAYGKQFF.

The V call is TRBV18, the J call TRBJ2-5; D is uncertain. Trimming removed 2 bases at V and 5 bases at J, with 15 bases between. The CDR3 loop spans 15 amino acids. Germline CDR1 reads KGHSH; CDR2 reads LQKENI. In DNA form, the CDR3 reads TGTGCCAGCTCACCAATCTCCGAACCCACGGAGACCCAGTACTTC. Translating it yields CASSPISEPTETQYF.

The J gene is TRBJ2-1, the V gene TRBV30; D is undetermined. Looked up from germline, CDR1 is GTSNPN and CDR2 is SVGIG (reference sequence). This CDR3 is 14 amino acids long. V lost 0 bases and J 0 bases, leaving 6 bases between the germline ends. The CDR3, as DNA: TGTGCCTGGAGTGTCATGAGCTCCTACAATGAGCAGTTCTTC. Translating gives CAWSVMSSYNEQFF.

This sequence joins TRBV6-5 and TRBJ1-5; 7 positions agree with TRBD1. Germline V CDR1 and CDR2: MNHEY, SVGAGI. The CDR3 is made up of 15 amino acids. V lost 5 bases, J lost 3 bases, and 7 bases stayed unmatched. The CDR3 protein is CASSQIQGDNQPQHF. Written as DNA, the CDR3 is TGTGCCAGCAGTCAAATTCAGGGGGACAATCAGCCCCAGCATTTT.

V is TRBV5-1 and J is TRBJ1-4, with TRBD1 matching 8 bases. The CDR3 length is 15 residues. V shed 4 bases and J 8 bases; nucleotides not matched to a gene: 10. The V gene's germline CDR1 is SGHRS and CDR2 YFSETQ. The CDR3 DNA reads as TGCGCCAGCAGCATAGGACAGGGCGGCAGCGAAAAACTGTTTTTT. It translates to CASSIGQGGSEKLFF.

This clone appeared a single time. This CDR3 reads CASSMAGGSYEQYF. As DNA, the CDR3 is TGTGCCAGTAGTATGGCGGGGGGCTCCTACGAGCAGTACTTC. The chain links TRBV19 to TRBJ2-7; 8 bases fit TRBD2. After removal of 3 bases from V and 0 bases from J, the junction contained 1 base not matched to a gene. The CDR3 has 14 residues. Germline lookup yields CDR1 LNHDA and CDR2 SQIVND (reference sequence).

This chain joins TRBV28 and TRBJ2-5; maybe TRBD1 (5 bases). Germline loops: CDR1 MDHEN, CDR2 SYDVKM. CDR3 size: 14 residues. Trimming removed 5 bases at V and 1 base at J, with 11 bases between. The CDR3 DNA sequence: TGTGCCAGCAGTATCTCGACAGTCCAAGAGACCCAGTACTTC. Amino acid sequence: CASSISTVQETQYF.

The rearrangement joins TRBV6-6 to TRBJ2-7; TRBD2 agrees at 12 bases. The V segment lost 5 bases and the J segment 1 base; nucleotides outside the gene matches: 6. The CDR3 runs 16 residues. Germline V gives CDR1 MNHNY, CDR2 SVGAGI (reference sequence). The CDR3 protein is CASSRTSGASSYEQYF. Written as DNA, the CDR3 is TGTGCCAGCAGTCGGACTAGCGGGGCTTCTTCCTACGAGCAGTACTTC.

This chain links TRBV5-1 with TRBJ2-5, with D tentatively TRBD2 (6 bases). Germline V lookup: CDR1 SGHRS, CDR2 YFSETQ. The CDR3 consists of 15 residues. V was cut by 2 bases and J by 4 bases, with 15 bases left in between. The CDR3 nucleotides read TGCGCCAGCAGCTTTGGTGGCTCCGGGGGAGAGACCCAGTACTTC. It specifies CASSFGGSGGETQYF.

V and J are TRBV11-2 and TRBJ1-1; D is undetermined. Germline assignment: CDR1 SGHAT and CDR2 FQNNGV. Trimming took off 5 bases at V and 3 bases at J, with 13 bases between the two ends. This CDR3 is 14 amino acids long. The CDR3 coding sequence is TGTGCCAGCAGCGGACTCCGTTCACACACTGAAGCTTTCTTT. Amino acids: CASSGLRSHTEAFF. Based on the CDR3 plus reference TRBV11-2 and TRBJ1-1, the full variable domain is EAGVAQSPRYKIIEKRQSVAFWCNPISGHATLYWYQQILGQGPKLLIQFQNNGVVDDSQLPKDRFSAERLKGVDSTLKIQPAKLEDSAVYLCASSGLRSHTEAFFGQGTRLTVV.

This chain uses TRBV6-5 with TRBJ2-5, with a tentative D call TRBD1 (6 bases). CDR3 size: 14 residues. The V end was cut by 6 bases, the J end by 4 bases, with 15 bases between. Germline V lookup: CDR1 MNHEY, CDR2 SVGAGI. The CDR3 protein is CASSLNRDSETQYF. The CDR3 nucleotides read TGTGCCAGCAGCCTCAACAGGGATTCAGAGACCCAGTACTTC.

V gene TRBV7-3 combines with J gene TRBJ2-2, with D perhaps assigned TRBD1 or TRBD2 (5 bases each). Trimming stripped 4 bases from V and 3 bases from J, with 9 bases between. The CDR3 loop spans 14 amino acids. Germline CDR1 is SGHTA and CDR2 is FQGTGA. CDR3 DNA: TGTGCCAGCAGCTCCCCGGGACACACCGGGGAGCTGTTTTTT. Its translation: CASSSPGHTGELFF.

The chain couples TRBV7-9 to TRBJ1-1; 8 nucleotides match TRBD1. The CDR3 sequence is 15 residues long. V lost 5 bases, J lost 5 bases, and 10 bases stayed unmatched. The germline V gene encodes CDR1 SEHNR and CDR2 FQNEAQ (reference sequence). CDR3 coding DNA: TGTGCCAGCAGCGCCAAGGACAGGGTTGGGACTGAAGCTTTCTTT. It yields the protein CASSAKDRVGTEAFF. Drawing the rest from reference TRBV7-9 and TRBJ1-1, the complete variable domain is DTGVSQNPRHKITKRGQNVTFRCDPISEHNRLYWYRQTLGQGPEFLTYFQNEAQLEKSRLLSDRFSAERPKGSFSTLEIQRTEQGDSAMYLCASSAKDRVGTEAFFGQGTRLTVV.

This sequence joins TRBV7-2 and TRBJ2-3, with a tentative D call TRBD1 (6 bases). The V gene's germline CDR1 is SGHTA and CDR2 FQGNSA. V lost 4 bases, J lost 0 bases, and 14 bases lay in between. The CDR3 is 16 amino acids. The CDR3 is CASSSEDSYSTDTQYF. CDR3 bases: TGTGCCAGCAGCTCCGAGGACAGTTACAGCACAGATACGCAGTATTTT.

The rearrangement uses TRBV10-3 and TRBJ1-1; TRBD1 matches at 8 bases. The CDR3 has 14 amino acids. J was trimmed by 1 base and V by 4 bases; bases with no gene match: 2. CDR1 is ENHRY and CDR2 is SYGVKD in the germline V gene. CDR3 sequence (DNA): TGTGCCATCAGTGGTGGGACAGGGAACACTGAAGCTTTCTTT. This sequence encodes CAISGGTGNTEAFF.

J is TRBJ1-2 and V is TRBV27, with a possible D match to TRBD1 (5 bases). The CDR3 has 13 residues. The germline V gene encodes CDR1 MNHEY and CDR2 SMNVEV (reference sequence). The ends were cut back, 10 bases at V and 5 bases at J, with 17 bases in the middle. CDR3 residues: CATARGEGYGYTF. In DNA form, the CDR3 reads TGTGCCACCGCAAGGGGTGAGGGATATGGCTACACCTTC.

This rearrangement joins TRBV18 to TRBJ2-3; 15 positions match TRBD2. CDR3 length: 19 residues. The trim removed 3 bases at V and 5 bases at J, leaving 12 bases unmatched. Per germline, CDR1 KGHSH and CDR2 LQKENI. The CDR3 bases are TGTGCCAGCTCACCGCCGGGACTAGCGGGGGGACCCACGGGAGATACGCAGTATTTT. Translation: CASSPPGLAGGPTGDTQYF.

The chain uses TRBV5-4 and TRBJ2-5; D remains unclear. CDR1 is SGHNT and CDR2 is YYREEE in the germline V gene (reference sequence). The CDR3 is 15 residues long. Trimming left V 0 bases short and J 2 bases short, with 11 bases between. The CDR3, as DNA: TGTGCCAGCAGCTTGGATCCAGCGCGGCAAGAGACCCAGTACTTC. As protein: CASSLDPARQETQYF. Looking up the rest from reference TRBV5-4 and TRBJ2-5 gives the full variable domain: ETGVTQSPTHLIKTRGQQVTLRCSSQSGHNTVSWYQQALGQGPQFIFQYYREEENGRGNFPPRFSGLQFPNYSSELNVNALELDDSALYLCASSLDPARQETQYFGPGTRLLVL.